Listed below are T cell receptor beta chains from one sample, sequenced in a study of OX40 agonist ivuxolimab in advanced cancers. Sequencing was performed with immunoSEQ multiplex PCR; in TCRdb, only in-frame clones are kept and a portion is missing. The sample records about 67,000 clones, 75% to 95% being singletons. The starting material was CD4+ or CD8+ T cells sorted from blood, obtained in a trial of the OX40 agonist ivuxolimab. The receptor set was obtained from an adult with an advanced solid tumor such as melanoma, head and neck, liver or kidney cancer. Each CDR3 is given with its conserved first and last residue. A D gene is named only where the DNA matches it firmly. The size field is filled for only some rows; it gives once, few, many or a size class.

d_gene: NA; j_gene: TRBJ2-4; abundance: NA; v_gene: TRBV10-1; CDR3nt: TGCGCCAGCAGTGACCCCGGGGCGAAGGAGTTACAGTACTTC; CDR3aa: CASSDPGAKELQYF
d_gene: TRBD1; j_gene: TRBJ2-5; abundance: NA; v_gene: TRBV7-9; CDR3nt: TGTGCCAGCAGCTTCCGACAGGGAACCCAAGAGACCCAGTACTTC; CDR3aa: CASSFRQGTQETQYF
d_gene: NA; j_gene: TRBJ1-1; abundance: NA; v_gene: TRBV19; CDR3nt: TGTGCCAGTAGTATTGGGGTCGGGAACACTGAAGCTTTCTTT; CDR3aa: CASSIGVGNTEAFF
d_gene: NA; j_gene: TRBJ2-5; abundance: NA; v_gene: TRBV15; CDR3nt: TGTGCCACCAGCAGAGATCGTGAGGGAACCTGGGAGACCCAGTACTTC; CDR3aa: CATSRDREGTWETQYF
d_gene: NA; j_gene: TRBJ2-7; abundance: NA; v_gene: TRBV5-1; CDR3nt: TGCGCCAGCAGCTGGACAGATAACTACGAGCAGTACTTC; CDR3aa: CASSWTDNYEQYF
d_gene: NA; j_gene: TRBJ1-3; abundance: NA; v_gene: TRBV4-1; CDR3nt: TGCGCCAGCAGCCTGGGCCTCTCTGGAAACACCATATATTTT; CDR3aa: CASSLGLSGNTIYF
d_gene: NA; j_gene: TRBJ1-5; abundance: NA; v_gene: TRBV28; CDR3nt: TGTGCCAGCAGTTTGGGTCAGCCCCAGCATTTT; CDR3aa: CASSLGQPQHF
d_gene: TRBD2; j_gene: TRBJ2-1; abundance: NA; v_gene: TRBV28; CDR3nt: TGTGCCAGCAGTAGACTAGCGGAGCAGTTCTTC; CDR3aa: CASSRLAEQFF
d_gene: TRBD2; j_gene: TRBJ2-7; abundance: NA; v_gene: TRBV15; CDR3nt: TGTGCCACCAGCAGAGATGGACTAGCGGGTGGACACGAGCAGTACTTC; CDR3aa: CATSRDGLAGGHEQYF
d_gene: NA; j_gene: TRBJ2-1; abundance: NA; v_gene: TRBV11-3; CDR3nt: TGTGCCAGCAGCTTTGGGACGGGGATGGACAATGAGCAGTTCTTC; CDR3aa: CASSFGTGMDNEQFF
d_gene: TRBD2; j_gene: TRBJ2-1; abundance: NA; v_gene: TRBV7-9; CDR3nt: TGTGCCAGCAGCTTAGGGGTAGCGGGATACAATGAGCAGTTCTTC; CDR3aa: CASSLGVAGYNEQFF
d_gene: NA; j_gene: TRBJ2-7; abundance: NA; v_gene: TRBV21-1; CDR3nt: TGTGCCAACCTGACAAGCCCCTACGAGCAGTACTTC; CDR3aa: CANLTSPYEQYF
d_gene: TRBD2; j_gene: TRBJ2-3; abundance: NA; v_gene: TRBV6-5; CDR3nt: TGTGCCAGCAGTTTCGCGGGAGTCAAAGATACGCAGTATTTT; CDR3aa: CASSFAGVKDTQYF
d_gene: NA; j_gene: TRBJ2-7; abundance: NA; v_gene: TRBV5-4; CDR3nt: TGTGCCAGCAGCTTTAGCACTCACGAGCAGTACTTC; CDR3aa: CASSFSTHEQYF
d_gene: NA; j_gene: TRBJ2-3; abundance: NA; v_gene: TRBV7-6; CDR3nt: TGTGCCAGCAGCTTAGCCGGCTACACAGATACGCAGTATTTT; CDR3aa: CASSLAGYTDTQYF
d_gene: TRBD1; j_gene: TRBJ1-1; abundance: NA; v_gene: TRBV7-6; CDR3nt: TGTGCCAGCAGCCGCGGGACAGGGAATGGATGGAACACTGAAGCTTTCTTT; CDR3aa: CASSRGTGNGWNTEAFF
d_gene: NA; j_gene: TRBJ2-1; abundance: once; v_gene: TRBV25-1; CDR3nt: TGTGCCAGCAGTGAGGGGACTGGAGGAGGGGACAATGAGCAGTTCTTC; CDR3aa: CASSEGTGGGDNEQFF
d_gene: TRBD2; j_gene: TRBJ2-2; abundance: NA; v_gene: TRBV5-8; CDR3nt: TGTGCCAGCAGCTTAGGACTAGCGGGAGCTAGCGGGGAGCTGTTTTTT; CDR3aa: CASSLGLAGASGELFF
d_gene: TRBD2; j_gene: TRBJ2-1; abundance: NA; v_gene: TRBV18; CDR3nt: TGTGCCAGCTCAACACCGGGACTAGCGGGACCTCTCGTCGATGAGCAGTTCTTC; CDR3aa: CASSTPGLAGPLVDEQFF
d_gene: NA; j_gene: TRBJ2-5; abundance: NA; v_gene: TRBV7-9; CDR3nt: TGTGCCAGCAGCCGACGAAGCGGCCGACAAGAGACCCAGTACTTC; CDR3aa: CASSRRSGRQETQYF
d_gene: NA; j_gene: TRBJ2-3; abundance: NA; v_gene: TRBV6-1; CDR3nt: TGTGCCAGCAGTGAATGGGCGGGTTCTAGCACAGATACGCAGTATTTT; CDR3aa: CASSEWAGSSTDTQYF
d_gene: TRBD1; j_gene: TRBJ2-7; abundance: NA; v_gene: TRBV4-1; CDR3nt: TGCGCCAGCAGCCAATCCCCTGGGACAGGGTCATGGGAGCAGTACTTC; CDR3aa: CASSQSPGTGSWEQYF
d_gene: NA; j_gene: TRBJ2-7; abundance: NA; v_gene: TRBV28; CDR3nt: TGTGCCAGCAGTTTTTTTGACGACGAGCAGTACTTC; CDR3aa: CASSFFDDEQYF
d_gene: TRBD2; j_gene: TRBJ2-7; abundance: NA; v_gene: TRBV20-1; CDR3nt: TGCAGTGCCCGGGGGGGGGAGCAGTACTTC; CDR3aa: CSARGGEQYF
d_gene: NA; j_gene: TRBJ2-1; abundance: NA; v_gene: TRBV2; CDR3nt: TGTGCCAGCAGTGAAGAGCTTAGGGACCCCCTCTTCTTC; CDR3aa: CASSEELRDPLFF
d_gene: NA; j_gene: TRBJ1-1; abundance: NA; v_gene: TRBV11-2; CDR3nt: TGTGCCAGCAGTCATGGCAGGGGCACTGAAGCTTTCTTT; CDR3aa: CASSHGRGTEAFF
d_gene: NA; j_gene: TRBJ2-7; abundance: NA; v_gene: TRBV7-2; CDR3nt: TGTGCCAGCAGCTTGATAGAGTACGAGCAGTACTTC; CDR3aa: CASSLIEYEQYF
d_gene: TRBD2; j_gene: TRBJ2-3; abundance: NA; v_gene: TRBV5-4; CDR3nt: TGTGCCAGCAGCGAGAGCGGGAGCGGCACAGATACGCAGTATTTT; CDR3aa: CASSESGSGTDTQYF
d_gene: NA; j_gene: TRBJ1-1; abundance: NA; v_gene: TRBV2; CDR3nt: TGTGCCAGCAGTGATCCGGGGAAGAACACTGAAGCTTTCTTT; CDR3aa: CASSDPGKNTEAFF
d_gene: NA; j_gene: TRBJ1-2; abundance: NA; v_gene: TRBV6-1; CDR3nt: TGTGCCAGCAGTGAAGCTGGTACGGGATACTATGGCTACACCTTC; CDR3aa: CASSEAGTGYYGYTF
d_gene: NA; j_gene: TRBJ2-2; abundance: NA; v_gene: TRBV28; CDR3nt: TGTGCCAGCAGTTTCATCCAAACAGCCACCGGGGAGCTGTTTTTT; CDR3aa: CASSFIQTATGELFF
d_gene: NA; j_gene: TRBJ2-7; abundance: NA; v_gene: TRBV6-1; CDR3nt: TGTGCCAGCAGTGAAGAAGCTGGAGGAGGCGGGTACGAGCAGTACTTC; CDR3aa: CASSEEAGGGGYEQYF
d_gene: NA; j_gene: TRBJ1-1; abundance: once; v_gene: TRBV9; CDR3nt: TGTGCCAGCAGCGTAGGGTTGCACACTGAAGCTTTCTTT; CDR3aa: CASSVGLHTEAFF
d_gene: NA; j_gene: TRBJ1-6; abundance: NA; v_gene: TRBV7-9; CDR3nt: TGTGCCAGCAGCTTAGTACATCCAGGCTCACCCCTCCACTTT; CDR3aa: CASSLVHPGSPLHF
d_gene: NA; j_gene: TRBJ2-7; abundance: NA; v_gene: TRBV19; CDR3nt: TGTGCCAGTAGTATTGACGGTTCCTACGAGCAGTACTTC; CDR3aa: CASSIDGSYEQYF
d_gene: NA; j_gene: TRBJ2-1; abundance: NA; v_gene: TRBV7-9; CDR3nt: TGTGCCAGCAGCGCCCCCGAGGGCCTTCGGGAGCAGTTCTTC; CDR3aa: CASSAPEGLREQFF
d_gene: TRBD1; j_gene: TRBJ2-2; abundance: NA; v_gene: TRBV6-4; CDR3nt: TGTGCCACCAGGGACAGGAACACCGGGGAGCTGTTTTTT; CDR3aa: CATRDRNTGELFF
d_gene: NA; j_gene: TRBJ2-7; abundance: NA; v_gene: TRBV2; CDR3nt: TGTGCCAGCATCGGATGGGTGCAGGAAAGCTCCTACGAGCAGTACTTC; CDR3aa: CASIGWVQESSYEQYF
d_gene: NA; j_gene: TRBJ1-1; abundance: once; v_gene: TRBV4-1; CDR3nt: TGCGCCAGCAGCCAAGATCGATACAGGGCGCAAGTTGAAGCTTTCTTT; CDR3aa: CASSQDRYRAQVEAFF
d_gene: TRBD2; j_gene: TRBJ2-7; abundance: NA; v_gene: TRBV4-1; CDR3nt: TGCGCCAGCAGCCAAGCCGCCGGGCGGGAGGTGGGTGAGCAGTACTTC; CDR3aa: CASSQAAGREVGEQYF
d_gene: NA; j_gene: TRBJ1-1; abundance: NA; v_gene: TRBV5-6; CDR3nt: TGTGCCAGCAGCTTGGACGAGGGGACTGAAGCTTTCTTT; CDR3aa: CASSLDEGTEAFF
d_gene: NA; j_gene: TRBJ1-5; abundance: NA; v_gene: TRBV4-1; CDR3nt: TGCGCCAGCAGCCAAGAGACAGCGGCGGGCCAGCCCCAGCATTTT; CDR3aa: CASSQETAAGQPQHF
d_gene: NA; j_gene: TRBJ2-7; abundance: once; v_gene: TRBV5-6; CDR3nt: TGTGCCAGCAGCCCGGACACCGACTCCTACGAGCAGTACTTC; CDR3aa: CASSPDTDSYEQYF
d_gene: NA; j_gene: TRBJ2-1; abundance: NA; v_gene: TRBV25-1; CDR3nt: TGTGCCAGCAGCTGGACAGTAAATGGGCAGTTCTTC; CDR3aa: CASSWTVNGQFF
d_gene: TRBD2; j_gene: TRBJ2-2; abundance: NA; v_gene: TRBV5-6; CDR3nt: TGTGCCAGCAGCTTGGGGACTAGCGGAAAATTGAGGGGAGGCGGGGAGCTGTTTTTT; CDR3aa: CASSLGTSGKLRGGGELFF
d_gene: NA; j_gene: TRBJ2-7; abundance: once; v_gene: TRBV6-1; CDR3nt: TGTGCCAGCAGTGAATGGGAGTCGGGGTACGAGCAGTACTTC; CDR3aa: CASSEWESGYEQYF
d_gene: NA; j_gene: TRBJ1-1; abundance: NA; v_gene: TRBV6-6; CDR3nt: TGTGCCAGCAGCATAGGACTCCCCCAAGCTTTCTTT; CDR3aa: CASSIGLPQAFF
d_gene: NA; j_gene: TRBJ1-2; abundance: once; v_gene: TRBV29-1; CDR3nt: TGCAGCGTTGAAAGCAGGGAGGGGTCTCGGGGCTACACCTTC; CDR3aa: CSVESREGSRGYTF
d_gene: TRBD1; j_gene: TRBJ1-2; abundance: NA; v_gene: TRBV6-1; CDR3nt: TGTGCCGGGTACGTTGGGACAGGGATGTATGGCTACACCTTC; CDR3aa: CAGYVGTGMYGYTF
d_gene: NA; j_gene: TRBJ2-7; abundance: NA; v_gene: TRBV28; CDR3nt: TGTGCCAGCAGTTTTCTAGTCTACGAGCAGTACTTC; CDR3aa: CASSFLVYEQYF
d_gene: TRBD2; j_gene: TRBJ2-7; abundance: NA; v_gene: TRBV27; CDR3nt: TGTGCCAGCAGTTGGACTAGCGGGCCCTACGAGCAGTACTTC; CDR3aa: CASSWTSGPYEQYF
d_gene: NA; j_gene: TRBJ1-1; abundance: NA; v_gene: TRBV7-9; CDR3nt: TGTGCCAGCAGCTTAGGATCCTTCCTGCACACTGAAGCTTTCTTT; CDR3aa: CASSLGSFLHTEAFF
d_gene: NA; j_gene: TRBJ1-4; abundance: NA; v_gene: TRBV11-1; CDR3nt: TGTGCCAGCAGCTTTATCCTTGCAACTAATGAAAAACTGTTTTTT; CDR3aa: CASSFILATNEKLFF
d_gene: NA; j_gene: TRBJ1-2; abundance: NA; v_gene: TRBV4-1; CDR3nt: TGCGCCAGCAGCCAAGATCGTGGTAACTATGGCTACACCTTC; CDR3aa: CASSQDRGNYGYTF
d_gene: NA; j_gene: TRBJ2-5; abundance: NA; v_gene: TRBV7-9; CDR3nt: TGTGCCAGCGTGGCCTACCAAGAGACCCAGTACTTC; CDR3aa: CASVAYQETQYF